This record covers a single TCR beta chain. Its antigen remains unknown. CDR3 length: 17 residues. Germline assignment: CDR1 LNHNV and CDR2 YYDKDF (reference sequence). V was pared by 1 base and J by 4 bases, with 12 bases of the junction left unmatched. The record originates from a study of CD8+ T cells in alopecia areata. Across the whole study: Treated patients swallowed 5 to 10 mg of oral tofacitinib twice daily. Dosing spanned 6 to 18 months on tofacitinib, then 6 months off drug. Study-wide points: More clonal than normal scalp was lesional scalp, particularly alopecia totalis/universalis.

Extracted RNA was reverse transcribed into cDNA, the sequencing template. Clones were sequenced by immunoSEQ multiplex PCR, and TCRdb holds only the in-frame ones, with some missing. The sample gives approximately 180,000 clones, 50% to 70% of which show up once; roughly 14% is in the top ten. The investigators collected lesional scalp punch biopsies and peripheral blood from alopecia areata patients. The sequenced sample was CD4+ T cells sorted from blood, obtained at week 0. The rearrangement links TRBV15 to TRBJ1-2; the match to TRBD1 covers 7 bases. The sequence came from a human donor with alopecia areata. CDR3 residues: CATSRVFGPGGSYGYTF. Written as DNA, the CDR3 is TGTGCCACCAGCAGAGTGTTTGGACCAGGGGGTAGCTATGGCTACACCTTC.